This entry features one T cell receptor (beta chain) sequence. The data were obtained in a study of blood T cell repertoires in COVID-19. Study-wide context: Samples came from the United States, Italy and Spain, spanning acute and convalescent COVID-19. The analysed material was cDNA or gDNA that came from T cells, B-cell-depleted T cells, or PBMCs.

Per the authors' pipeline: Amplified reference gene primers provided the basis for estimating nucleated cell counts. The data were produced by immunoSEQ multiplex PCR, yet TCRdb's version contains in-frame clones alone and is incomplete. From that table come the V and J calls and clone size; the DNA was used to work out D and trimming. The sample lists approximately 88,000 clones; about 90% were seen once. The germline V gene encodes CDR1 SEHNR and CDR2 FQNEAQ (reference sequence). The CDR3 sequence is 15 residues long. V shed 5 bases, J shed 5 bases, and the junction held 6 bases outside the gene matches.

This rearrangement joins TRBV7-9 to TRBJ1-4; 9 bases are a match to TRBD1. Sequenced sample: peripheral blood. This clonotype originated in a woman aged 45-65 years in a cohort sampled during active COVID-19. The CDR3 DNA sequence: TGTGCCAGCAGCCGGGACAGGGTTTTGAATGAAAAACTGTTTTTT. It specifies CASSRDRVLNEKLFF.